This T cell receptor (beta chain) stems from a study of cytomegalovirus exposure and HLA in healthy donors. PCR was performed using 60 Vbeta and 13 Jbeta primers. Sequencing used immunoSEQ multiplex PCR; TCRdb keeps in-frame clones, though not all of them. The sample has 160,000 or so clones; roughly four fifths are singletons. CDR3 size: 16 residues. The germline V and J ends were trimmed by 3 bases and 0 bases, with 15 bases remaining between them. Germline V CDR1 and CDR2: WSHSY, SAAADI. This clonotype originated in a female donor in good health and CMV-seronegative. Material for sequencing was PBMCs. The V call is TRBV10-2, the J call TRBJ2-7; a possible D gene is TRBD1 (6 bases). The DNA for the CDR3 is TGCGCCAGCAGTGACGTTGGGGGCGGCAGCTCCTACGAGCAGTACTTC. This translates into CASSDVGGGSSYEQYF.